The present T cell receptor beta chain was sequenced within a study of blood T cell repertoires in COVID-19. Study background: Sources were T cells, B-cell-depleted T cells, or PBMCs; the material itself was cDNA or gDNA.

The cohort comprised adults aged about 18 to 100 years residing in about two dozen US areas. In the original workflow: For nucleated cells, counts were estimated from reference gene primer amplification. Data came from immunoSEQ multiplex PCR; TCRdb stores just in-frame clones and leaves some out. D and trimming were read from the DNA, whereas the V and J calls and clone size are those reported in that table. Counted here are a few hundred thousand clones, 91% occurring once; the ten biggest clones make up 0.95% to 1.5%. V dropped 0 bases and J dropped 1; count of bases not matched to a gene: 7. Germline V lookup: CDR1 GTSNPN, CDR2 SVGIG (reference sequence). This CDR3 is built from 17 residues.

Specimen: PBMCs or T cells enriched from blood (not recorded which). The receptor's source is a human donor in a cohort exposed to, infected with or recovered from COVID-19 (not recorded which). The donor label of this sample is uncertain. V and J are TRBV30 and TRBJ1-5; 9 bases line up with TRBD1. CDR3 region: CAWSVDRTGASNQPQHF. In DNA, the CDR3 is TGTGCCTGGAGTGTCGATAGGACAGGGGCGAGCAATCAGCCCCAGCATTTT.